The 7 T cell receptor beta chains listed next were all sequenced from one sample in a study of T cell repertoires in cytomegalovirus infection. No cognate antigen is known for these TCRs. TCRdb redid the calling of the reads with MiXCR, one entry per CDR3 protein. Counted here are approximately 310,000 distinct CDR3 sequences, approximately 25% occurring once; the ten biggest clones make up 13%. Sequencing was performed on cultured PBMCs, taken from culture after CMV antigen stimulation. These receptors were taken from a human donor in good health (CMV status not recorded). Some clones in this sample may be carry-over from other donors' samples.

This clonotype appeared a few times. The chain combines TRBV5-5 with TRBJ1-1, with 7 bases aligning to TRBD1. This CDR3 is 19 amino acids long. Trimming removed 4 bases from V and 0 bases from J; junction bases left unmatched: 18. Germline CDR1 SGHKS, CDR2 YYEKEE (reference sequence). The CDR3 sequence is CASSRNRDPRGGMNTEAFF. CDR3 coding DNA: TGTGCCAGCAGCCGGAACCGGGACCCCAGAGGGGGCATGAACACTGAAGCTTTCTTT.

In this sample, this clonotype turned up a few times. The chain is built from TRBV28 and TRBJ1-1, with D possibly TRBD1 on 5 matching bases. This CDR3 has 13 residues. The ends were cut back, 5 bases at V and 6 bases at J, with 13 bases in the middle. CDR1 MDHEN and CDR2 SYDVKM come from the germline V gene. The CDR3 protein is CASSTRDWAEAFF. The CDR3, as DNA: TGTGCCAGCAGTACCAGGGATTGGGCTGAAGCTTTCTTT.

CDR3 residues: CASSQREGETQYF. Written as DNA, the CDR3 is TGTGCCAGCAGTCAGCGGGAAGGGGAGACCCAGTACTTC. This chain uses TRBV6-5 with TRBJ2-5, with 7 nucleotides matching TRBD2. The CDR3 length is 13 residues. The J segment lost 5 bases and the V segment lost 5 bases, leaving 5 bases of the junction unmatched. The germline CDR1 and CDR2 sequences are MNHEY and SVGAGI.

This clonotype was detected only a few times. The V gene is TRBV6-1, the J gene TRBJ2-7, with D possibly TRBD2 on 5 matching bases. Germline V gene lookup returns CDR1 MNHNS and CDR2 SASEGT. CDR3 length: 13 residues. V gave up 6 bases and J gave up 5 bases, with 14 bases separating them. The CDR3 protein is CASRRATSDEQYV. The DNA of the CDR3 is TGTGCCAGCAGGCGGGCTACCTCGGACGAGCAGTACGTC.

This clonotype turned up a few times. The gene calls are TRBV5-5 and TRBJ2-7; 7 bases map to TRBD1. With 1 base clipped from V and 3 bases from J, the junction kept 7 bases outside the gene matches. The CDR3 consists of 15 residues. Germline CDR1 SGHKS, CDR2 YYEKEE (reference sequence). This chain's CDR3 is CASSLWDSARYEQYF. CDR3 DNA sequence: TGTGCCAGCAGCTTGTGGGACAGCGCACGCTACGAGCAGTACTTC.

The chain links TRBV7-3 to TRBJ2-1; the D is unclear. V gave up 1 base and J gave up 14 bases, with 15 bases separating them. Germline CDR1 reads SGHTA; CDR2 reads FQGTGA. This CDR3 contains 13 residues. The CDR3 protein is CASSLKPIPPEFF. CDR3 coding DNA: TGTGCCAGCAGCTTAAAACCAATCCCCCCCGAGTTCTTC.

The rearrangement joins TRBV28 to TRBJ1-1, with 8 nucleotides matching TRBD1. Trimming cost V 4 bases and J 3 bases; bases outside gene matches: 7. Germline V gene data show CDR1 as MDHEN and CDR2 as SYDVKM. The CDR3 is 15 amino acids. CDR3: CASSSGQGAYTEAFF. The CDR3 coding sequence is TGTGCCAGCAGTTCGGGGCAGGGGGCGTACACTGAAGCTTTCTTT.